This T cell receptor (beta chain) emerged from a study of long-term antiretroviral therapy in people with HIV. With survey level as its setting, the immunoSEQ assay was v3.0. Libraries were prepared by immunoSEQ multiplex PCR; TCRdb keeps only in-frame clonotypes and omits some of them. In the table there are tens of thousands of clones, about 95% of which are singletons. Trimming took off 2 bases at V and 4 bases at J, with 2 bases between the two ends. This CDR3 is 11 amino acids long. Germline loops: CDR1 SGHRS, CDR2 YFSETQ. The rearrangement uses TRBV5-1 and TRBJ2-3, with D unclear. The source of this sequence is a man aged 25-40 years with HIV. Sequenced here: unsorted PBMCs, sampled 6 to 6.5 years after starting antiretroviral therapy. CDR3 sequence reads: CASSLSDTQYF. CDR3 coding DNA: TGCGCCAGCAGCTTATCAGATACGCAGTATTTT.